This entry is about one TCR beta chain. As yet, its antigen is unknown. This sample was included in a study of cytomegalovirus exposure and HLA in healthy donors. The table came from immunoSEQ multiplex PCR; TCRdb's copy has only in-frame clones and leaves some out. The data show about 330,000 clones, roughly nine tenths seen once. J was trimmed by 6 bases and V by 2 bases; bases with no gene match: 7. The CDR3 has 13 amino acids. In germline, CDR1 is GTSNPN, CDR2 SVGIG (reference sequence). Points from the study as a whole: Some 150 TCR beta chains were listed as cytomegalovirus-associated.

The chain links TRBV30 to TRBJ2-7, with TRBD1 matching 7 bases. The sequence was collected from a woman in her twenties or thirties in good health and CMV-seropositive. The sample consisted of PBMCs. CDR3 sequence: CAWSRDRGSEQYF. As DNA, the CDR3 is TGTGCCTGGAGTCGGGACAGAGGCTCCGAGCAGTACTTC.